This T cell receptor beta chain was found in a study of identical twins. With V trimmed by 4 bases and J by 2 bases, 1 base remained unmatched. Looked up from germline, CDR1 is MNHEY and CDR2 is SVGAGI. The CDR3 runs 14 residues. TCRdb itself ran the 5' RACE reads through MiXCR, one entry per CDR3 protein. The sample contains 690,000 or so distinct CDR3 sequences, 5.5% to 6.5% of which appear only once. This clonotype was recorded at least ten times. This chain uses TRBV6-5 with TRBJ2-3; 9 bases align to TRBD2. This receptor was taken from a man between 18 and 29 years old in good health. Sequencing used naive T cells sorted from blood. The CDR3 sequence: CASSSSGITDTQYF. CDR3 coding DNA: TGTGCCAGCAGTTCTAGCGGGATCACAGATACGCAGTATTTT.